These T cell receptor beta chains were read from a single sample in a study of T cells in localized non-small cell lung cancer. The repertoire was sequenced with immunoSEQ multiplex PCR; TCRdb's copy has only in-frame clones and lacks some. The table lists 6,000 or so clones, approximately 22% of them singletons. This material consisted of lung tumor tissue, taken before any cancer treatment. These receptors originate from an older female donor with stage I lung adenocarcinoma. Both conserved end residues are part of each CDR3. The D gene is left open where the match is weak. Clone size is stated in some rows and not others, as once, few, many or a class when expanded.

v_call: TRBV6-8; clone_size: few; d_call: .; j_call: TRBJ1-2; cdr3_nt: TGTGCCAGCAGTTACTCGATGGTTGGGTATCAAAACTATGGCTACACCTTC; cdr3_aa: CASSYSMVGYQNYGYTF
v_call: TRBV7-1; clone_size: many; d_call: .; j_call: TRBJ2-3; cdr3_nt: TGTGCCAGCAGCTTAATCCCCAGGCCTAGCACAGATACGCAGTATTTT; cdr3_aa: CASSLIPRPSTDTQYF
v_call: TRBV10-2; clone_size: .; d_call: .; j_call: TRBJ2-5; cdr3_nt: TGCGCCAGCATTGATCCTAGCGGAGGGGGGACCCAGTACTTC; cdr3_aa: CASIDPSGGGTQYF
v_call: TRBV28; clone_size: .; d_call: TRBD2; j_call: TRBJ2-1; cdr3_nt: TGTGCCAGCAGCTCATGGACTAGCGGACCCTCGGTGGGGCAGTTCTTC; cdr3_aa: CASSSWTSGPSVGQFF
v_call: TRBV5-1; clone_size: once; d_call: .; j_call: TRBJ2-3; cdr3_nt: TGCGCCAGCAGCACCCGATCAGCGGGCCTCACAGATACGCAGTATTTT; cdr3_aa: CASSTRSAGLTDTQYF
v_call: TRBV15; clone_size: .; d_call: TRBD2; j_call: TRBJ2-7; cdr3_nt: TGTGCCACCAGCAGAGAGAGACTAGCGAACGAGCAGTACTTC; cdr3_aa: CATSRERLANEQYF
v_call: TRBV11-3; clone_size: .; d_call: TRBD2; j_call: TRBJ2-1; cdr3_nt: TGTGCCAGCAGCTTTCCCCGGGGGGAGGCCCCGAGCTCCTACAATGAGCAGTTCTTC; cdr3_aa: CASSFPRGEAPSSYNEQFF
v_call: TRBV10-2; clone_size: .; d_call: .; j_call: TRBJ2-3; cdr3_nt: TGCGCCAGCAGTCGATCCTCCTTCGGCGATACGCAGTATTTT; cdr3_aa: CASSRSSFGDTQYF
v_call: TRBV9; clone_size: few; d_call: .; j_call: TRBJ1-4; cdr3_nt: TGTGCCAGCAGCGTATCGGGGCAGGGGAACGAAAAACTGTTTTTT; cdr3_aa: CASSVSGQGNEKLFF
v_call: TRBV6-8; clone_size: few; d_call: TRBD1; j_call: TRBJ1-1; cdr3_nt: TGTGCCAGCAGACAGGGGGCGGACGGCACTGAAGCTTTCTTT; cdr3_aa: CASRQGADGTEAFF
v_call: TRBV11-3; clone_size: medium-sized; d_call: .; j_call: TRBJ2-3; cdr3_nt: TGTGCCAGCAGCTTTGGTAACGGAGGGACCACAGATACGCAGTATTTT; cdr3_aa: CASSFGNGGTTDTQYF
v_call: TRBV5-1; clone_size: .; d_call: TRBD2; j_call: TRBJ2-1; cdr3_nt: TGCGCCAGCAGACTAGCGGGAGACTACAATGAGCAGTTCTTC; cdr3_aa: CASRLAGDYNEQFF
v_call: TRBV9; clone_size: few; d_call: TRBD1; j_call: TRBJ2-7; cdr3_nt: TGTGCCAGCAGTTTATCCGGGACAGGTCCTCTCGGGGAGTGGCACGAGCAGTACTTC; cdr3_aa: CASSLSGTGPLGEWHEQYF
v_call: TRBV11-3; clone_size: many; d_call: TRBD1; j_call: TRBJ1-2; cdr3_nt: TGTGCCAGCAGCCCCTCGAGGGACAGACTCTATGGCTACACCTTC; cdr3_aa: CASSPSRDRLYGYTF
v_call: TRBV4-1; clone_size: .; d_call: TRBD2; j_call: TRBJ2-1; cdr3_nt: TGCGCCAGCAGCCGAGGGAGCGGGACCCTTTACAATGAGCAGTTCTTC; cdr3_aa: CASSRGSGTLYNEQFF
v_call: TRBV15; clone_size: few; d_call: TRBD2; j_call: TRBJ2-1; cdr3_nt: TGTGCCACCAGCAGAGTTCAGGCGGGAGGGCCTTGGTCCTACAATGAGCAGTTCTTC; cdr3_aa: CATSRVQAGGPWSYNEQFF
v_call: TRBV6-8; clone_size: few; d_call: TRBD2; j_call: TRBJ2-1; cdr3_nt: TGTGCCATCAGTGCCTTACTAGCGGGGCGGGAGGATGAGCAGTTCTTC; cdr3_aa: CAISALLAGREDEQFF
v_call: TRBV11-3; clone_size: .; d_call: .; j_call: TRBJ2-1; cdr3_nt: TGTGCCAGCAGCTTGTTCGGGCCTAGCGTCTACAATGAGCAGTTCTTC; cdr3_aa: CASSLFGPSVYNEQFF
v_call: TRBV30; clone_size: few; d_call: TRBD2; j_call: TRBJ2-1; cdr3_nt: TGTGCCTGGAGTGTACCCGGCGGGAGTTCAGAGCGGGAGCAGTTCTTC; cdr3_aa: CAWSVPGGSSEREQFF
v_call: TRBV10-3; clone_size: few; d_call: .; j_call: TRBJ1-2; cdr3_nt: TGTGCCATCACCCCAGGCACTAACTATGGCTACACCTTC; cdr3_aa: CAITPGTNYGYTF
v_call: TRBV6-8; clone_size: few; d_call: .; j_call: TRBJ1-4; cdr3_nt: TGTGCCATCAGTGGAGAAAATGAAAAACTGTTTTTT; cdr3_aa: CAISGENEKLFF
v_call: TRBV28; clone_size: .; d_call: .; j_call: TRBJ1-2; cdr3_nt: TGTGCCAGCACAGAACAGGCAGTAGACGGCTACACCTTC; cdr3_aa: CASTEQAVDGYTF
v_call: TRBV19; clone_size: few; d_call: .; j_call: TRBJ1-2; cdr3_nt: TGTGCCAGTAGTTGGTCGGGGGAGAATGGCTACACCTTC; cdr3_aa: CASSWSGENGYTF